One and the same sample provided the 22 T cell receptor beta chains below, sequenced in a study of cytomegalovirus exposure and HLA in healthy donors. The PCR used 60 Vbeta and 13 Jbeta primers. Using immunoSEQ multiplex PCR, the repertoire was profiled, and TCRdb retains in-frame clones only, with some absent. This table has approximately 65,000 clones, 60% to 70% appearing once. The source material was PBMCs. These receptors were collected from a middle-aged man in good health and CMV-seropositive.

A single count supports this clone. The CDR3 region is CASNTPTGGVSPLHF. Here the CDR3 DNA reads TGTGCCAGCAATACACCTACAGGGGGTGTTTCACCCCTCCACTTT. The chain carries TRBV13 and TRBJ1-6; 8 positions match TRBD1. J was trimmed by 9 bases and V by 7 bases; bases with no gene match: 11. CDR1 PRHDT and CDR2 FYEKMQ come from the germline V gene (reference sequence). The CDR3 spans 15 residues. The full variable domain, its missing parts supplied by reference TRBV13 and TRBJ1-6, is AAGVIQSPRHLIKEKRETATLKCYPIPRHDTVYWYQQGPGQDPQFLISFYEKMQSDKGSIPDRFSAQQFSDYHSELNMSSLELGDSALYFCASNTPTGGVSPLHFGNGTRLTVT.

This clone has only a few counts. CDR3 loop: CASSDPGTATEAFF. The CDR3 DNA follows: TGTGCCAGTAGCGATCCAGGGACAGCCACTGAAGCTTTCTTT. The chain combines TRBV19 with TRBJ1-1, with 7 positions matching TRBD1. In germline, CDR1 is LNHDA, CDR2 SQIVND (reference sequence). The trim removed 6 bases at V and 4 bases at J, leaving 8 bases unmatched. The CDR3 loop spans 14 amino acids.

This clone turned up a few times. The J gene is TRBJ1-1, the V gene TRBV2; D may be TRBD1 (6 bases). CDR3 size: 15 residues. Germline CDR1 SNHLY, CDR2 FYNNEI. V lost 2 bases to trimming and J lost 6 bases, with 16 bases between them. The CDR3 loop reads CASSEKVWSGAEAFF. The DNA for the CDR3 is TGTGCCAGCAGTGAAAAGGTCTGGTCAGGGGCTGAAGCTTTCTTT.

The gene calls are TRBV27 and TRBJ2-7; no reliable D call. Trimming left V 4 bases short and J 4 bases short, with 5 bases between. The CDR3 spans 11 residues. Germline values: CDR1 MNHEY, CDR2 SMNVEV (reference sequence). The CDR3 DNA is TGTGCCAGCAGTTCTTCTTACGAGCAGTACTTC. Translating it yields CASSSSYEQYF.

The rearrangement links TRBV6-6 to TRBJ1-2, with no clear D. V lost 2 bases to trimming and J lost 8 bases, with 12 bases between them. The CDR3 length is 13 residues. The germline V gene has CDR1 MNHNY and CDR2 SVGAGI (reference sequence). CDR3 nucleotides: TGTGCCAGCAGTTACGAGTTTGATCGGGGCTACACCTTC. Encoded protein: CASSYEFDRGYTF.

The chain has TRBV6-5 and TRBJ2-3, with 10 nucleotides matching TRBD2. The ends lost 9 bases at V and 6 bases at J; junction bases unmatched: 6. CDR1 and CDR2 (germline): MNHEY, SVGAGI. The CDR3 contains 13 residues. The CDR3 sequence: CARLAGKADTQYF. The CDR3 region has the DNA TGTGCCAGACTAGCGGGGAAGGCGGATACGCAGTATTTT.

The sample holds a few counts of this clone. The CDR3 DNA sequence: TGTGCCAGCAGTGACGAAGGGCGCGGGGATTTCGGGGAGCTGTTTTTT. It is translated as CASSDEGRGDFGELFF. V gene TRBV6-4 combines with J gene TRBJ2-2; D possibly corresponds to TRBD2 (6 bases). CDR1 is MRHNA and CDR2 is SNTAGT in the germline V gene. The CDR3 has 16 amino acids. V was shortened by 2 bases and J by 7 bases, with 17 bases between the two germline ends.

Worth noting for this clone: Distinct nucleotide sequences in the sample also encode this CDR3. The chain uses TRBV7-9 and TRBJ2-3, with D possibly being TRBD2 (7 bases). The CDR3 has 14 amino acids. Germline lookup yields CDR1 SEHNR and CDR2 FQNEAQ (reference sequence). In nucleotides, the CDR3 is TGTGCGGGGGCGGGGGCTGTATGGACAGATACGCAGTATTTT. It translates to CAGAGAVWTDTQYF.

The chain is built from TRBV2 and TRBJ2-3, with unresolved D. Per germline, CDR1 SNHLY and CDR2 FYNNEI. CDR3 length: 10 residues. The germline V and J ends were trimmed by 3 bases and 11 bases, with 6 bases remaining between them. The chain's CDR3 is CASSDLVQYF. In DNA form, the CDR3 reads TGTGCCAGCAGTGATCTCGTGCAGTATTTT. The whole variable domain, filled in from reference TRBV2 and TRBJ2-3, reads EPEVTQTPSHQVTQMGQEVILRCVPISNHLYFYWYRQILGQKVEFLVSFYNNEISEKSEIFDDQFSVERPDGSNFTLKIRSTKLEDSAMYFCASSDLVQYFGPGTRLTVL.

The rearrangement links TRBV18 to TRBJ1-1, with no clear D. The CDR3 totals 13 residues. Trimming cost V 5 bases and J 0 bases, with 7 bases left between them. Germline V CDR1 and CDR2: KGHSH, LQKENI. The CDR3 bases are TGTGCCAGCTCAATCGGGATGAACACTGAAGCTTTCTTT. Its protein product is CASSIGMNTEAFF.

This chain uses TRBV27 with TRBJ2-1; D is possibly TRBD2 (6 bases). The CDR3 consists of 16 residues. Germline V gene lookup returns CDR1 MNHEY and CDR2 SMNVEV (reference sequence). V dropped 6 bases and J dropped 0 bases, with 15 bases sitting between them. The CDR3 loop reads CASRDRAGSSYNEQFF. CDR3 sequence (DNA): TGTGCCAGCAGGGATCGGGCCGGGAGCTCCTACAATGAGCAGTTCTTC.

CDR3 in amino acids: CASRGPGEQFF. CDR3 DNA: TGTGCCAGCAGGGGGCCGGGTGAGCAGTTCTTC. The chain carries TRBV6-5 and TRBJ2-1; TRBD1 is a possible D gene (5 bases). Trimming shortened V by 6 bases and J by 9 bases, and 9 bases separated the two germline ends. Germline V gene lookup returns CDR1 MNHEY and CDR2 SVGAGI. The CDR3 totals 11 residues.

The chain is built from TRBV19 and TRBJ1-4; TRBD1 agrees at 7 bases. CDR3 length equals 15 residues. From germline, CDR1 is LNHDA and CDR2 SQIVND (reference sequence). V dropped 2 bases and J dropped 8; count of bases not matched to a gene: 8. The DNA for the CDR3 is TGTGCCAGTAGTATAAATGGAGGGGGCGGGGAAAAACTGTTTTTT. It translates to CASSINGGGGEKLFF.

This rearrangement joins TRBV19 to TRBJ1-2; 7 nucleotides agree with TRBD1. The CDR3 covers 16 residues. Trimming at V came to 4 bases and at J to 3 bases, leaving 11 bases not matched to a gene. The germline V gene has CDR1 LNHDA and CDR2 SQIVND (reference sequence). CDR3 amino acids: CASSRTTGRKDYGYTF. The CDR3 DNA reads TGTGCCAGTAGTAGGACGACAGGGCGGAAGGACTATGGCTACACCTTC.

V and J are TRBV7-2 and TRBJ2-1, with no clear D. In germline, CDR1 is SGHTA, CDR2 FQGNSA. Trimming cost V 5 bases and J 10 bases, with 18 bases left between them. The CDR3 totals 14 residues. CDR3 in amino acids: CASSPQSLEDEQFF. In DNA form, the CDR3 reads TGTGCCAGCAGCCCACAGTCGCTTGAAGACGAGCAGTTCTTC.

Notes on this clone: Germline is not matched at one junction end, which may reflect a read error. This chain links TRBV7-9 with TRBJ2-1; 13 bases are a match to TRBD2. The CDR3 covers 19 residues. Germline V gene data show CDR1 as SEHNR and CDR2 as FQNEAQ (reference sequence). CDR3 sequence reads: CSSSTRGLAGHSSYNEQFF. The CDR3 DNA is TGTTCCAGCAGCACAAGGGGACTAGCGGGACATAGCTCCTACAATGAGCAGTTCTTC.

The chain couples TRBV14 to TRBJ2-7, with 9 bases lining up with TRBD2. Looked up from germline, CDR1 is SGHDN and CDR2 is FVKESK. There are 15 residues in the CDR3. The trim removed 5 bases at V and 7 bases at J, leaving 12 bases unmatched. Here the CDR3 reads CASSGLREGRREQYF. The CDR3 bases are TGTGCCAGCAGCGGTCTGCGGGAGGGCCGGAGAGAGCAGTACTTC.

V and J are TRBV7-2 and TRBJ1-1; D is possibly TRBD1 (6 bases). The CDR3 spans 15 residues. V was trimmed by 5 bases and J by 0 bases, leaving 13 bases between them. Germline loops: CDR1 SGHTA, CDR2 FQGNSA. CDR3 in DNA: TGTGCCAGCAGCACCCGGACAGAAATGAACACTGAAGCTTTCTTT. Its translation is CASSTRTEMNTEAFF.

This chain uses TRBV5-5 with TRBJ1-1; D is possibly TRBD1 (6 bases). Germline-derived CDR1 and CDR2 are SGHKS and YYEKEE (reference sequence). Trimming shortened V by 5 bases and J by 5 bases, and 19 bases separated the two germline ends. CDR3 length: 15 residues. In DNA form, the CDR3 reads TGTGCCAGCAGTTCAGGGCGGGGGGCTATGACTGAAGCTTTCTTT. Residues: CASSSGRGAMTEAFF. Full variable domain (rest looked up from reference TRBV5-5 and TRBJ1-1): DAGVTQSPTHLIKTRGQQVTLRCSPISGHKSVSWYQQVLGQGPQFIFQYYEKEERGRGNFPDRFSARQFPNYSSELNVNALLLGDSALYLCASSSGRGAMTEAFFGQGTRLTVV.

This chain connects TRBV4-2 to TRBJ1-1; perhaps TRBD1 as D (5 bases). This CDR3 region has 11 residues. V was shortened by 6 bases and J by 4 bases, with 6 bases between the two germline ends. Germline CDR1 reads LGHNA; CDR2 reads YNFKEQ. The CDR3 is CASRGATEAFF. In DNA form, the CDR3 reads TGTGCCAGCAGAGGGGCCACTGAAGCTTTCTTT.

This clone was picked up a small number of times. The CDR3 DNA follows: TGCGCCAGCAGCTTGGATTGGACTAGCGAGCAGTACTTC. Protein: CASSLDWTSEQYF. The chain links TRBV5-1 to TRBJ2-7; 7 bases align to TRBD2. J lost 6 bases, V lost 0 bases, and 3 bases had no gene match. Germline V lookup: CDR1 SGHRS, CDR2 YFSETQ. CDR3 length equals 13 residues.

This rearrangement joins TRBV30 to TRBJ2-5; D may be TRBD1 (6 bases). The ends were cut back, 2 bases at V and 13 bases at J, with 14 bases in the middle. CDR3 size: 11 residues. Germline values: CDR1 GTSNPN, CDR2 SVGIG (reference sequence). This CDR3 reads CAWSPGTLWYF. In nucleotides, the CDR3 is TGTGCCTGGAGTCCCGGGACACTTTGGTACTTC. The full variable domain, completed using reference TRBV30 and TRBJ2-5, is SQTIHQWPATLVQPVGSPLSLECTVEGTSNPNLYWYRQAAGRGLQLLFYSVGIGQISSEVPQNLSASRPQDRQFILSSKKLLLSDSGFYLCAWSPGTLWYFGPGTRLLVL.